A single sample is the source of the 4 T cell receptor beta chains below, sequenced in a study of T cells after yellow fever vaccination. TCRdb re-derived calls from the 5' RACE reads in MiXCR, one entry per CDR3 protein. The sample shows just under 600,000 distinct CDR3 sequences, 13% of them seen only once. The sequencing here drew on PBMCs, taken on the day of the yellow fever booster vaccination. The origin of the receptors is a man aged 25 to 40 who received the YFV17D yellow fever vaccine.

This clonotype was seen more than once but under ten times. The CDR3 loop is CASRPDRVTEAFF. The CDR3 coding sequence is TGTGCCAGCAGACCCGACAGGGTCACTGAAGCTTTCTTT. The V call is TRBV6-6, the J call TRBJ1-1, with 7 bases lining up with TRBD1. CDR1 is MNHNY, CDR2 SVGAGI, per germline (reference sequence). V was pared by 6 bases and J by 4 bases, with 5 bases of the junction left unmatched. CDR3 size: 13 residues.

This clonotype was counted a few times. The chain is built from TRBV7-2 and TRBJ2-7, with TRBD1 matching 8 bases. From germline, CDR1 is SGHTA and CDR2 FQGNSA. The length of the CDR3 is 12 residues. After removal of 5 bases from V and 9 bases from J, the junction contained 6 bases not matched to a gene. The CDR3 protein is CASSRPGQVQYF. The CDR3, as DNA: TGTGCCAGCAGCCGACCGGGACAGGTGCAGTACTTC.

This chain connects TRBV2 to TRBJ2-1; D call uncertain. Per germline, CDR1 SNHLY and CDR2 FYNNEI. V was shortened by 5 bases and J by 8 bases, with 19 bases between the two germline ends. The CDR3 has 15 amino acids. The CDR3 bases are TGTGCCAGCAGTTCCGCCCCCGCTTGGTTCGATGAGCAGTTCTTC. Translated, it gives CASSSAPAWFDEQFF.

This clonotype has ten or more counts. The V and J genes are TRBV27 and TRBJ2-3; the match to TRBD2 covers 11 bases. From germline, CDR1 is MNHEY and CDR2 SMNVEV (reference sequence). The CDR3 spans 17 residues. V shed 1 base and J 4 bases; nucleotides not matched to a gene: 7. Here the CDR3 reads CASSLLGSGRAADTQYF. The CDR3 nucleotides are TGTGCCAGCAGTTTATTGGGTAGCGGGAGGGCGGCAGATACGCAGTATTTT.